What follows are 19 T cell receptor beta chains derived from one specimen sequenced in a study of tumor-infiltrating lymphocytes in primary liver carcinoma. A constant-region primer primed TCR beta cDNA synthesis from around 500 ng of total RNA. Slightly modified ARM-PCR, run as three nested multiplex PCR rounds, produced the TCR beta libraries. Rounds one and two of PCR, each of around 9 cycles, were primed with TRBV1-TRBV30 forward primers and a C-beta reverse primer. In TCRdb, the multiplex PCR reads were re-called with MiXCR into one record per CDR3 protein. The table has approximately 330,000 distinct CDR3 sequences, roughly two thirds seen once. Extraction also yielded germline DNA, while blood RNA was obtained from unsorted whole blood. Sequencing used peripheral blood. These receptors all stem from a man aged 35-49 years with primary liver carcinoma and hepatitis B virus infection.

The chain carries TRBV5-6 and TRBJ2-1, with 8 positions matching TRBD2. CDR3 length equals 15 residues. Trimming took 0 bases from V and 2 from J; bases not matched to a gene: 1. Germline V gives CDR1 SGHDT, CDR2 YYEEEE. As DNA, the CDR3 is TGTGCCAGCAGCTTGGTAGCGGGACCCTACAATGAGCAGTTCTTC. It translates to CASSLVAGPYNEQFF.

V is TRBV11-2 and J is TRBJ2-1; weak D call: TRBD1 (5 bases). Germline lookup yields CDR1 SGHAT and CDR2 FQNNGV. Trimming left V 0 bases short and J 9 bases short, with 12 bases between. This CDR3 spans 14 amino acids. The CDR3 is CASSLDQGQGEQFF. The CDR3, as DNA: TGTGCCAGCAGCTTAGACCAGGGCCAGGGTGAGCAGTTCTTC. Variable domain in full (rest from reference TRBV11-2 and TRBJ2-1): EAGVAQSPRYKIIEKRQSVAFWCNPISGHATLYWYQQILGQGPKLLIQFQNNGVVDDSQLPKDRFSAERLKGVDSTLKIQPAKLEDSAVYLCASSLDQGQGEQFFGPGTRLTVL.

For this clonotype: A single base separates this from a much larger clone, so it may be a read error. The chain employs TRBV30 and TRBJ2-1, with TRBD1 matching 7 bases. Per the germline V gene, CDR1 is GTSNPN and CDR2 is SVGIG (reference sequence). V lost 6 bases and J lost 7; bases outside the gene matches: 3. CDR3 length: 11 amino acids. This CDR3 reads CACAGGNEQFF. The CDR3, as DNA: TGTGCCTGCGCAGGGGGAAATGAGCAGTTCTTC.

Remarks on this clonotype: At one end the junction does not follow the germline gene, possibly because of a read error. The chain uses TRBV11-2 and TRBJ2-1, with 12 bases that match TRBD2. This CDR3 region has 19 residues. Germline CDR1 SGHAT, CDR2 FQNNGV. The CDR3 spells CAGSLVALTSGSIYNEQFF. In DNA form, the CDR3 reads TGTGCCGGCAGCTTAGTGGCCCTGACTAGCGGGAGTATTTATAATGAGCAGTTCTTC.

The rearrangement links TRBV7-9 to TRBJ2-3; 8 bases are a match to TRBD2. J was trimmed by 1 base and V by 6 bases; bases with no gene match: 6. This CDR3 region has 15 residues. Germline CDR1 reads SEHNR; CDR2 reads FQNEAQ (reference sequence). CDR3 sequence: CASRHTGGGTDTQYF. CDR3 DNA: TGTGCCAGCAGACACACCGGGGGGGGCACAGATACGCAGTATTTT.

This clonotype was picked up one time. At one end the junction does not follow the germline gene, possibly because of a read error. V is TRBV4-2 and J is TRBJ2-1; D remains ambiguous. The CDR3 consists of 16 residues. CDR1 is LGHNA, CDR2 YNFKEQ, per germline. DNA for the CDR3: TGTGCCAGCGGCCAAGATCTGGCAGACTCCTACAATGAGCAGTTCTTC. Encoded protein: CASGQDLADSYNEQFF.

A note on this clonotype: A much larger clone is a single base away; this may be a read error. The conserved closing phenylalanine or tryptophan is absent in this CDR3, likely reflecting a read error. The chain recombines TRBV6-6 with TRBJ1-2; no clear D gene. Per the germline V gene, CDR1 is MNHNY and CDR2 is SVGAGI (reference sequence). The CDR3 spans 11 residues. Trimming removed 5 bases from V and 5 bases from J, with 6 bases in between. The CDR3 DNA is TGTGCCAGCAGTCTGGCTTATGGCTACACCCTC. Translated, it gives CASSLAYGYTL.

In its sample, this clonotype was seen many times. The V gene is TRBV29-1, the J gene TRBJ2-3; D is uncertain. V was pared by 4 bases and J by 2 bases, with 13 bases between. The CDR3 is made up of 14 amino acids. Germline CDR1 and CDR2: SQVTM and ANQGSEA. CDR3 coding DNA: TGCAGCGTTGGGACGATGGCCACCACAGATACGCAGTATTTT. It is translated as CSVGTMATTDTQYF.

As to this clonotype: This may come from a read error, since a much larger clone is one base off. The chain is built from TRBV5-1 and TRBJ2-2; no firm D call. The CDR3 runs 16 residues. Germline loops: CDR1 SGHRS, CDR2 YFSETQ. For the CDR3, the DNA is TGCGCCAGCAGCTTGGGGGGTCAGGCGAACACCTGGGAGCTGTTTTTT. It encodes CASSLGGQANTWELFF.

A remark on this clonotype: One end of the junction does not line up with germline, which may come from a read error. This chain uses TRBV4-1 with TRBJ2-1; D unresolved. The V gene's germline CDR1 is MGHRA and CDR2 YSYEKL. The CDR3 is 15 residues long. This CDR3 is CASSQDEWVGNEQFF. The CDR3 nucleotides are TGCGCCAGCAGTCAAGATGAGTGGGTAGGGAATGAGCAGTTCTTC.

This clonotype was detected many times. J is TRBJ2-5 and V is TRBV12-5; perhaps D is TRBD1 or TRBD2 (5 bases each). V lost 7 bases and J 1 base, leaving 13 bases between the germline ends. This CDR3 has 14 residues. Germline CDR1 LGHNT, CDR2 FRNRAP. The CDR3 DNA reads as TGTGCTAGTGCCGAATGGGGGTTCCAAGAGACCCAGTACTTC. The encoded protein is CASAEWGFQETQYF.

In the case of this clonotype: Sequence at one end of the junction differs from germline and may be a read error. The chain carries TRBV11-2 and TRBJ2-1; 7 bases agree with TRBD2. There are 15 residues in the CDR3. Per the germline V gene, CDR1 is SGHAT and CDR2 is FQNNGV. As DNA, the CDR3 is TGTGCCGGCAGCTTAGCGGGCCGGGTTAGCAATGAGCAGTTCTTC. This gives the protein CAGSLAGRVSNEQFF. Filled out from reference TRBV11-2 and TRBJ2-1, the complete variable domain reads EAGVAQSPRYKIIEKRQSVAFWCNPISGHATLYWYQQILGQGPKLLIQFQNNGVVDDSQLPKDRFSAERLKGVDSTLKIQPAKLEDSAVYLCAGSLAGRVSNEQFFGPGTRLTVL.

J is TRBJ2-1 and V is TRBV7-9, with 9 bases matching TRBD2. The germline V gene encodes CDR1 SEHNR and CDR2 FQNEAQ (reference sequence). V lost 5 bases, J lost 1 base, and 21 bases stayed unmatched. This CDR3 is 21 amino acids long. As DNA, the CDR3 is TGTGCCAGCAGCCCTCGGATAACCAAGGGACTAGCTGGAGGGTCCTACAATGAGCAGTTCTTC. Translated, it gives CASSPRITKGLAGGSYNEQFF.

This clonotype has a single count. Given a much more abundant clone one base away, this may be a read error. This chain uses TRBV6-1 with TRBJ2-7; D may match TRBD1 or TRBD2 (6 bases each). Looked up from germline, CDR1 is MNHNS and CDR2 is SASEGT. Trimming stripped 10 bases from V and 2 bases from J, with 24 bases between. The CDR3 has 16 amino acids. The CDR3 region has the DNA TGTGCCAACAGCGATCGGAGGGGGTTAGGAACCTACGAGCAGTACTTC. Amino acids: CANSDRRGLGTYEQYF.

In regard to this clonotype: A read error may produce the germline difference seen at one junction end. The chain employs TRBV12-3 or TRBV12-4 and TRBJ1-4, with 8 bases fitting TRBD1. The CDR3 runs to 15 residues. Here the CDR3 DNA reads TGTGCTAGCACAACGCAGGGGGCAACTAATGGAAAACTGTTTTTT. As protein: CASTTQGATNGKLFF.

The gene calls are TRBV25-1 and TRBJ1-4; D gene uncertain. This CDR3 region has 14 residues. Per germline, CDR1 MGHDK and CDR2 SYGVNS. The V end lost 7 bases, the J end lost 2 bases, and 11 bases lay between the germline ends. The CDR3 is CASNEDGTNEKLFF. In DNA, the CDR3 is TGTGCCAGCAATGAGGACGGTACTAATGAAAAACTGTTTTTT.

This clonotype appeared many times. The CDR3 loop is CASSPTPMGGIYEQYF. The CDR3 nucleotides are TGTGCCAGCAGCCCGACGCCCATGGGGGGGATTTACGAGCAGTACTTC. V is TRBV4-2 and J is TRBJ2-7, with 7 bases fitting TRBD2. Germline V gene lookup returns CDR1 LGHNA and CDR2 YNFKEQ. The CDR3 runs to 16 residues. V dropped 4 bases and J dropped 4; count of bases not matched to a gene: 13.

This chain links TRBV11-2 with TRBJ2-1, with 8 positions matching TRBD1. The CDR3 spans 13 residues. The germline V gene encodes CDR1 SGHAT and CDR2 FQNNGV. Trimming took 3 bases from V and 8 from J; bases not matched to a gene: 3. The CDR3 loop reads CASSLDRDDEQFF. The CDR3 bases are TGTGCCAGCAGCTTGGACAGGGACGATGAGCAGTTCTTC.

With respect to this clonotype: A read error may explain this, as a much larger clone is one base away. In DNA, the CDR3 is TGTGCCAGCAGCCACGCGGAGACCTACGAGCAGTACTTC. Translating gives CASSHAETYEQYF. The V gene is TRBV5-5, the J gene TRBJ2-7; D unclear. This CDR3 comprises 13 residues. V was cut by 4 bases and J by 2 bases, with 10 bases left in between. Looked up from germline, CDR1 is SGHKS and CDR2 is YYEKEE (reference sequence).